The source of this T cell receptor beta chain is a study of radiotherapy plus CTLA-4 blockade in lung cancer. Study-level findings and limits: Blood saw expansion of tumor-derived TCR clones after radiotherapy plus ipilimumab. It was early blood T cell clone dynamics, with interferon-beta, that reportedly best predicted response.

Focal radiation and CTLA-4 blockade (ipilimumab) were tested in chemo-refractory metastatic non-small-cell lung cancer patients. Produced via immunoSEQ multiplex PCR; TCRdb's table is partial and in-frame only. Of around 80,000 clones listed, roughly four fifths are singletons. Germline V gives CDR1 MGHRA, CDR2 YSYEKL. The V end was cut by 0 bases, the J end by 0 bases, with 17 bases between. The CDR3 is 18 residues long. In the case of this clone: Its target is not known.

The source of this sequence is a human donor with non-small cell lung cancer whose response to radiotherapy plus ipilimumab could not be evaluated. The V call is TRBV4-1, the J call TRBJ1-2; D unresolved. The sequencing here drew on peripheral blood, taken from a patient treated with radiotherapy plus ipilimumab. The DNA for the CDR3 is TGCGCCAGCAGCCAAGATTTTAGGAGGGAGGAAGCTAACTATGGCTACACCTTC. It yields the protein CASSQDFRREEANYGYTF.